This TCR beta chain originates from a study of neoadjuvant anti-PD-1 for oral cavity cancer. Sequencing was performed with immunoSEQ multiplex PCR; in TCRdb, only in-frame clones are kept and a portion is missing. Of more than 9,000 clones detected, 50% to 70% appear once; the ten largest clones hold roughly 7.1%. Time point denoted: after neoadjuvant nivolumab, at surgical resection. This clone was found a few times. V lost 0 bases and J 4 bases, leaving 19 bases between the germline ends. The CDR3 has 17 amino acids. Per the germline V gene, CDR1 is MNHNS and CDR2 is SASEGT. The chain recombines TRBV6-1 with TRBJ2-7; D unclear. This sample comprised tumor tissue, obtained after nivolumab (anti-PD-1) treatment. The TCR originated in a person aged 40 to 85 with oral cavity squamous cell carcinoma. The CDR3 DNA reads TGTGCCAGCAGTGAAGCCTGGAGAGAGAGTGAAGAATACGAGCAGTACTTC. Its protein product is CASSEAWRESEEYEQYF.